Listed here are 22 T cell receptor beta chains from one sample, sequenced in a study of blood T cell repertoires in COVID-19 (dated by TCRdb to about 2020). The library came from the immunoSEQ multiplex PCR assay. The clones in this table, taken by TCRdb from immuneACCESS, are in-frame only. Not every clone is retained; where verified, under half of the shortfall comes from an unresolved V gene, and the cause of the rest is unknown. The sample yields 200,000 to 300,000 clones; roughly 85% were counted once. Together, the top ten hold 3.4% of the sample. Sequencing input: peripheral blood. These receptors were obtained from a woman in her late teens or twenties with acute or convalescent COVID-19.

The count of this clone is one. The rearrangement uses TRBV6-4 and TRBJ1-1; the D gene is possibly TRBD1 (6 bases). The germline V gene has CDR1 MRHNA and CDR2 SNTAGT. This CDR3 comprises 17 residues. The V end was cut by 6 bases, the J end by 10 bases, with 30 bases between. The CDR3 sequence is CASRWKSGTYSHGRAFF. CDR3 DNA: TGTGCCAGCAGGTGGAAGTCCGGGACATATAGTCACGGGCGAGCTTTCTTT.

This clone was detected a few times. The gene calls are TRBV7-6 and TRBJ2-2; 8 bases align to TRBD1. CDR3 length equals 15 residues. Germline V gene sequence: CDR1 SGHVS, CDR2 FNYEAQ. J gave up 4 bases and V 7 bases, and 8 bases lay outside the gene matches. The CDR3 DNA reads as TGTGCCAGCACCAAGCGGACAGGGAGCACCGGGGAGCTGTTTTTT. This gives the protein CASTKRTGSTGELFF. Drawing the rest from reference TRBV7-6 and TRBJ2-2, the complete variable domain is GAGVSQSPRYKVTKRGQDVALRCDPISGHVSLYWYRQALGQGPEFLTYFNYEAQQDKSGLPNDRFSAERPEGSISTLTIQRTEQRDSAMYRCASTKRTGSTGELFFGEGSRLTVL.

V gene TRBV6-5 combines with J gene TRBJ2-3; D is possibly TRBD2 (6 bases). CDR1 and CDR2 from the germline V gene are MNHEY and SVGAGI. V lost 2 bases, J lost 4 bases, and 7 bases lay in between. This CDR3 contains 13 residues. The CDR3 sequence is CASSYLASDTQYF. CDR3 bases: TGTGCCAGCAGTTACCTAGCGTCAGATACGCAGTATTTT.

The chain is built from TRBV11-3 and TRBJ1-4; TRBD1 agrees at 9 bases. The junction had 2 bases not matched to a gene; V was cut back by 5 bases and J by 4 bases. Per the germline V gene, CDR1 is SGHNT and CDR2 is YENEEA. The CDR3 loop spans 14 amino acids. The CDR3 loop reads CASSNRGRNEKLFF. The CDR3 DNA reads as TGTGCCAGCAGCAACAGGGGGCGTAATGAAAAACTGTTTTTT.

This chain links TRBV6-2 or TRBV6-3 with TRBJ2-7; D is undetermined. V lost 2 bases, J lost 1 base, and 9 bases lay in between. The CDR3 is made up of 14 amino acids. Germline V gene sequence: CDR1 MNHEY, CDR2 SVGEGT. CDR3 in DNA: TGTGCCAGCAGTTACCATAGATTTTCCTACGAGCAGTACTTC. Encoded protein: CASSYHRFSYEQYF.

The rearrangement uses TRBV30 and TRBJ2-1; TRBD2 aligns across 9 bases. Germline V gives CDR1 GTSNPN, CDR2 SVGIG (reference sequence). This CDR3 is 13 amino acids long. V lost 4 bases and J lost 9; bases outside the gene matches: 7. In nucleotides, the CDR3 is TGTGCCTGGACGGTAGCGGGAGTGGGTGAGCAGTTCTTC. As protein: CAWTVAGVGEQFF.

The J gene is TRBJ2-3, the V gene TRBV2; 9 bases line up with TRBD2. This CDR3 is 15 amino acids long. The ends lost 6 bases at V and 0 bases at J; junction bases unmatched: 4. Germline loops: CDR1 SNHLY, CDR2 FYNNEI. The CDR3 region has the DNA TGTGCCAGCAGACGACTAGCGGCTAGCACAGATACGCAGTATTTT. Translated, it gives CASRRLAASTDTQYF.

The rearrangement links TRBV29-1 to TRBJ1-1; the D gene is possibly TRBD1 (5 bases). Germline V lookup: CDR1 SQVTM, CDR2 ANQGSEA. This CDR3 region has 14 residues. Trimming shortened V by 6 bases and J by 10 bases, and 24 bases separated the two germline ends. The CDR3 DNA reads TGCAGCGTCGGCACGAAGACAGCTTCAGCGACAGCTTTCTTT. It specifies CSVGTKTASATAFF. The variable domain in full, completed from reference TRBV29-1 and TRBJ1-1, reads SAVISQKPSRDICQRGTSLTIQCQVDSQVTMMFWYRQQPGQSLTLIATANQGSEATYESGFVIDKFPISRPNLTFSTLTVSNMSPEDSSIYLCSVGTKTASATAFFGQGTRLTVV.

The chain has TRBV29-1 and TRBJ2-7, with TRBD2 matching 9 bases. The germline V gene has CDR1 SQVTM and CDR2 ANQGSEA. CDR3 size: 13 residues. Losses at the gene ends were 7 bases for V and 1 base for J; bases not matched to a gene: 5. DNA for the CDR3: TGCAGCGCCCTACTAGCGGGTTCCTACGAGCAGTACTTC. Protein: CSALLAGSYEQYF.

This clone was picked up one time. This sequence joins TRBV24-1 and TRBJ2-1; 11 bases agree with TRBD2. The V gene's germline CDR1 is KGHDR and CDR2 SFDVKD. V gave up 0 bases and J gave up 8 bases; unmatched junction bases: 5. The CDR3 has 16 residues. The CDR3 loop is CATSDLNLAGGYEQFF. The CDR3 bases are TGTGCCACCAGTGATTTGAATCTAGCGGGAGGTTATGAGCAGTTCTTC.

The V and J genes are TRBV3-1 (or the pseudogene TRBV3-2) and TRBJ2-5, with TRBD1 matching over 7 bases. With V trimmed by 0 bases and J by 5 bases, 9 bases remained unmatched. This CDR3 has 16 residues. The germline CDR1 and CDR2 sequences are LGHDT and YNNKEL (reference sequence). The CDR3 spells CASSQDPLRGRETQYF. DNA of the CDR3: TGTGCCAGCAGCCAAGATCCGTTGAGGGGGCGGGAGACCCAGTACTTC.

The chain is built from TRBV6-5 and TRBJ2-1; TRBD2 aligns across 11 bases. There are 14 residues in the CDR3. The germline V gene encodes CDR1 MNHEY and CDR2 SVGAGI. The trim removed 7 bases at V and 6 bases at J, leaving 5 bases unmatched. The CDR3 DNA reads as TGTGCCAGCACGACTAGCGGGATTCCCAATGAGCAGTTCTTC. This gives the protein CASTTSGIPNEQFF.

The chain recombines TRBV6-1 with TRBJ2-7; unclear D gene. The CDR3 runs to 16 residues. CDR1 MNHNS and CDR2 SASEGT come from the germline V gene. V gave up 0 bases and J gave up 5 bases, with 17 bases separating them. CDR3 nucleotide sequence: TGTGCCAGCAGTGAAGCGCTTTTGTACAGTTTCCACGAGCAGTACTTC. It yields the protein CASSEALLYSFHEQYF.

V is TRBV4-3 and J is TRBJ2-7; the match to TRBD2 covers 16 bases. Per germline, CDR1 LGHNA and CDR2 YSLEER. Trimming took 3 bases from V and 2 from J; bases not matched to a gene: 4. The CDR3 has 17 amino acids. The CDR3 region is CASSQGLAGGKTYEQYF. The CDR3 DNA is TGCGCCAGCAGCCAGGGACTAGCGGGAGGGAAAACCTACGAGCAGTACTTC.

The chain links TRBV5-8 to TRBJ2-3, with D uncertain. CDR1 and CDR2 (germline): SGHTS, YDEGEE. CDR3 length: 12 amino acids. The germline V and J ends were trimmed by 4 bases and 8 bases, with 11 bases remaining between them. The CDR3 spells CASSRYSGTQYF. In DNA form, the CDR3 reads TGTGCCAGCAGCCGATACTCGGGTACGCAGTATTTT.

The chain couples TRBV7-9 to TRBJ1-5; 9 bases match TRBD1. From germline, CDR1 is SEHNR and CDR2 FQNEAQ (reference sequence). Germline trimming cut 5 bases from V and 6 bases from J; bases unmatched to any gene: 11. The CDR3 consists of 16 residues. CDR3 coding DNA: TGTGCCAGCAGCGCCGGGACAGGGAACTGGGGTCAGCCCCAGCATTTT. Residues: CASSAGTGNWGQPQHF.

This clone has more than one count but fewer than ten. The CDR3 here is CASSPDVSAGGPFF. In DNA, the CDR3 is TGTGCCAGCAGCCCGGACGTATCAGCCGGGGGACCGTTCTTC. The chain links TRBV6-5 to TRBJ2-1; TRBD2 might be the D (6 bases). From germline, CDR1 is MNHEY and CDR2 SVGAGI. V was trimmed by 6 bases and J by 15 bases, leaving 24 bases between them. This CDR3 region has 14 residues.

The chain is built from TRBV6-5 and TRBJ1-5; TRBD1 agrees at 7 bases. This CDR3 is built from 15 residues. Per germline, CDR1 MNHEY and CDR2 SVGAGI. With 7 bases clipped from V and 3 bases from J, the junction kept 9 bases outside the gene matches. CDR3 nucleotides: TGTGCCAGCATGGGTCAGGGGGGTGTCAATCAGCCCCAGCATTTT. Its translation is CASMGQGGVNQPQHF.

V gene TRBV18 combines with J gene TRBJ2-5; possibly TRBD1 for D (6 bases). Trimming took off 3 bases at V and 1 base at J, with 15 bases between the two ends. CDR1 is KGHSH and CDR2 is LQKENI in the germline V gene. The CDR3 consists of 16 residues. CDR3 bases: TGTGCCAGCTCACCGCAAACAGGGACACTCCAAGAGACCCAGTACTTC. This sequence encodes CASSPQTGTLQETQYF.

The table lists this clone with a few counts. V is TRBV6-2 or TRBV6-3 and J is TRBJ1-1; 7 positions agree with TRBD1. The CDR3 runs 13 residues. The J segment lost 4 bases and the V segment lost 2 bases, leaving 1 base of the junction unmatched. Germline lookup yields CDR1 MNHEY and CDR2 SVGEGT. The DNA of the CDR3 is TGTGCCAGCAGTTACCAGGGGGGCACTGAAGCTTTCTTT. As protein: CASSYQGGTEAFF.

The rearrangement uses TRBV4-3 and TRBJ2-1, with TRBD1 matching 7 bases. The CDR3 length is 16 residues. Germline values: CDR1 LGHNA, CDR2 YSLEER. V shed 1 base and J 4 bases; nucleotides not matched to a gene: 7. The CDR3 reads CASSQAVSGGYNEQFF. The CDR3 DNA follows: TGCGCCAGCAGCCAAGCCGTCTCAGGGGGATACAATGAGCAGTTCTTC.

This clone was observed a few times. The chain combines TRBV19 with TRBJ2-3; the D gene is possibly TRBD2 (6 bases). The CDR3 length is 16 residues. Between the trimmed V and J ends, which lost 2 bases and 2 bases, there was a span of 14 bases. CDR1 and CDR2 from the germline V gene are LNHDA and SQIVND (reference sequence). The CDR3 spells CASSIRREANTDTQYF. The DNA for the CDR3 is TGTGCCAGTAGTATAAGGAGGGAGGCCAACACAGATACGCAGTATTTT.